The rows below give T cell receptor beta chains drawn from one sample of a study of glioma-infiltrating T cells. TCRdb itself ran the multiplex PCR reads through MiXCR, one entry per CDR3 protein. The sample records around 350,000 distinct CDR3 sequences, 41% being singletons. Material for sequencing was glioma tissue, nonneoplastic brain tissue, or PBMCs (not recorded which). The receptors were gathered from a human donor with low-grade glioma or glioblastoma, undergoing nonglioma brain surgery, or in good health (not recorded which). Both conserved end residues are part of each CDR3.

V,CDR3
TRBV7-7,CASSAQLSGSGPYNEQFF
TRBV4-2,CASSQDAGTTSTDTQYF
TRBV2,CASSERHRSFGEQYF
TRBV2,CASRRINQPQHF
TRBV6-5,CASSYYRTSGRPFF
TRBV12-3/TRBV12-4,CASSFLGPNQPQHF
TRBV4-3,CASSHPKGGANTEAFF
TRBV28,CASSRSHSTQYF
TRBV12-5,CASGRSGYETQYF
TRBV20-1,CSALENGEETQYF
TRBV29-1,CSVVLAGAETQYF
TRBV20-1,CSARSPRRGSRETQYF
TRBV20-1,CSARYQTYEQYF
TRBV28,CASSLLRGEQYF
TRBV3-1,CASSEVAGDEQFF
TRBV28,CASSFGGQNTEAFF
TRBV27,CASSSPPTLGQNTEAFF
TRBV6-2/TRBV6-3,CASSYAVQVEQFF
TRBV4-1,CASSQVHGLPGGPEAFF
TRBV10-3,CAISESNRVNEKLFF
TRBV28,CASSFAISYEQYF
TRBV3-1,CASSPSGAPETQYF
TRBV12-3/TRBV12-4,CASSLSNGNEKYF
TRBV27,CASSLSHRNYGYTF
TRBV2,CASSEGVNGQYF
TRBV5-4,CASSLIAGLLRKGTQYF
TRBV14,CASSPRLAAFSYNEQFF
TRBV7-6,CASSLEAGDRETQYF
TRBV12-5,CASGTGVQNYGYTF
TRBV19,CASSPTGSTEAFF
TRBV27,CASSGISGANVLTF